The next 27 T cell receptor beta chains were all read from a single sample in a study of blood T cell repertoires in COVID-19 (TCRdb year 2020). The library relied on the immunoSEQ multiplex PCR assay. TCRdb stores this immuneACCESS table with in-frame sequences only. Part of the clones is absent; in the studies checked, under half of the shortfall reflects unresolved V genes, and no reason is known for the rest. For this sample there are roughly 59,000 clones; 70% to 80% appear just once. Clones ranked in the top ten supply roughly an eighth of the sample. The material sequenced was peripheral blood. The receptors derive from a man older than 75 with acute or convalescent COVID-19.

This chain connects TRBV2 to TRBJ1-5; the match to TRBD1 covers 7 bases. Looked up from germline, CDR1 is SNHLY and CDR2 is FYNNEI. This CDR3 has 16 amino acids. V gave up 6 bases and J gave up 5 bases; unmatched junction bases: 13. CDR3 amino acids: CASSPDRVGLDQPQHF. As DNA, the CDR3 is TGTGCCAGCAGCCCAGACAGGGTGGGCCTGGATCAGCCCCAGCATTTT. Supplemented by reference TRBV2 and TRBJ1-5, the full variable domain reads EPEVTQTPSHQVTQMGQEVILRCVPISNHLYFYWYRQILGQKVEFLVSFYNNEISEKSEIFDDQFSVERPDGSNFTLKIRSTKLEDSAMYFCASSPDRVGLDQPQHFGDGTRLSIL.

The gene calls are TRBV11-2 and TRBJ1-5; weak D call: TRBD1 (5 bases). Trimming shortened V by 5 bases and J by 5 bases, and 10 bases separated the two germline ends. Germline V CDR1 and CDR2: SGHAT, FQNNGV. The CDR3 is 13 residues long. CDR3 nucleotide sequence: TGTGCCAGCAGCCCTTGGGGCGATCAGCCCCAGCATTTT. Its protein product is CASSPWGDQPQHF.

The J gene is TRBJ1-2, the V gene TRBV10-2; D remains unclear. Trimming stripped 3 bases from V and 7 bases from J, with 6 bases between. The CDR3 totals 11 residues. Per germline, CDR1 WSHSY and CDR2 SAAADI. The DNA for the CDR3 is TGCGCCAGCAGTGATCGGGGTGGCTACACCTTC. Translated: CASSDRGGYTF.

This clone occurred a few times. The chain carries TRBV5-1 and TRBJ2-5; D gene uncertain. The length of the CDR3 is 16 residues. V gave up 2 bases and J gave up 0 bases, with 14 bases separating them. Germline CDR1 reads SGHRS; CDR2 reads YFSETQ. CDR3 sequence: CASSLMAHPYQETQYF. The CDR3 nucleotides are TGCGCCAGCAGCTTAATGGCTCATCCGTACCAAGAGACCCAGTACTTC.

This clone was seen a handful of times. The V gene is TRBV2, the J gene TRBJ2-7, with 8 bases lining up with TRBD1. The trim removed 6 bases at V and 2 bases at J, leaving 3 bases unmatched. Germline V gives CDR1 SNHLY, CDR2 FYNNEI. The CDR3 covers 13 residues. The CDR3 loop reads CASRMDRAYEQYF. The CDR3, as DNA: TGTGCCAGCAGGATGGACAGGGCCTACGAGCAGTACTTC. Full variable domain (missing parts from reference TRBV2 and TRBJ2-7): EPEVTQTPSHQVTQMGQEVILRCVPISNHLYFYWYRQILGQKVEFLVSFYNNEISEKSEIFDDQFSVERPDGSNFTLKIRSTKLEDSAMYFCASRMDRAYEQYFGPGTRLTVT.

This clone was seen just once. V usage is TRBV2 and J usage is TRBJ2-7, with D possibly TRBD2 on 5 matching bases. V was clipped by 4 bases and J by 4 bases, with 8 bases between them. Germline CDR1 reads SNHLY; CDR2 reads FYNNEI. The CDR3 totals 12 residues. As DNA, the CDR3 is TGTGCCAGCAGTGTGGACTTATACGAGCAGTACTTC. Translating it yields CASSVDLYEQYF.

CDR3 sequence reads: CASSLEQGGNEKLFF. CDR3 DNA sequence: TGCGCCAGCAGCTTGGAACAGGGAGGGAATGAAAAACTGTTTTTT. V is TRBV5-1 and J is TRBJ1-4, with D tentatively TRBD1 (6 bases). V was cut by 0 bases and J by 5 bases, with 11 bases left in between. The CDR3 is 15 residues long. The germline gives CDR1 SGHRS, CDR2 YFSETQ. The full variable domain, in which reference TRBV5-1 and TRBJ1-4 provide the parts outside the CDR3, is KAGVTQTPRYLIKTRGQQVTLSCSPISGHRSVSWYQQTPGQGLQFLFEYFSETQRNKGNFPGRFSGRQFSNSRSEMNVSTLELGDSALYLCASSLEQGGNEKLFFGSGTQLSVL.

The genes are TRBV6-5 and TRBJ1-1; the D is unclear. Trimming left V 0 bases short and J 7 bases short, with 6 bases between. This CDR3 has 12 residues. The germline V gene has CDR1 MNHEY and CDR2 SVGAGI. In DNA form, the CDR3 reads TGTGCCAGCAGTTACTCTACGGGTGAAGCTTTCTTT. Protein product: CASSYSTGEAFF.

This chain links TRBV6-5 with TRBJ2-4, with D tentatively TRBD1 (6 bases). CDR1 is MNHEY, CDR2 SVGAGI, per germline. This CDR3 is 15 amino acids long. V lost 6 bases and J lost 0, with 12 bases in between. CDR3 nucleotide sequence: TGTGCCAGCAGGCCGGGACAACTAGCCAAAAACATTCAGTACTTC. This encodes CASRPGQLAKNIQYF.

The rearrangement links TRBV24-1 to TRBJ2-1, with D possibly TRBD1 on 6 matching bases. This CDR3 spans 16 amino acids. The V gene's germline CDR1 is KGHDR and CDR2 SFDVKD. CDR3 nucleotides: TGTGCTACCGAATCAGGTGAGACAGGATCCTACAATGAGCAGTTCTTC. The encoded protein is CATESGETGSYNEQFF.

The rearrangement links TRBV3-1 (or the pseudogene TRBV3-2) to TRBJ1-1; TRBD1 might be the D (6 bases). The germline V gene encodes CDR1 LGHDT and CDR2 YNNKEL (reference sequence). Trimming stripped 1 base from V and 3 bases from J, with 15 bases between. The CDR3 runs to 16 residues. The CDR3 spells CASSQANRVGYTEAFF. The DNA for the CDR3 is TGTGCCAGCAGCCAAGCTAACAGGGTCGGTTACACTGAAGCTTTCTTT.

The rearrangement links TRBV7-8 to TRBJ2-2, with TRBD2 as a possible D gene (5 bases). Trimming cost V 3 bases and J 5 bases, with 13 bases left between them. The CDR3 is made up of 15 amino acids. The germline CDR1 and CDR2 sequences are SGHVS and FQNEAQ. CDR3 sequence reads: CASSFFGVGTGELFF. The CDR3 DNA sequence: TGTGCCAGCAGCTTCTTCGGGGTGGGGACCGGGGAGCTGTTTTTT.

The chain is built from TRBV12-3 or TRBV12-4 and TRBJ1-2; D unresolved. The CDR3 runs to 13 residues. V gave up 1 base and J gave up 8 bases, with 11 bases separating them. CDR3 amino acids: CASSLGEAGGYTF. The CDR3 region has the DNA TGTGCCAGCAGTTTAGGGGAGGCCGGGGGCTACACCTTC.

This clone has just a few counts. V usage is TRBV5-1 and J usage is TRBJ2-3; 13 bases agree with TRBD2. Germline loops: CDR1 SGHRS, CDR2 YFSETQ. The junction had 1 base not matched to a gene; V was cut back by 4 bases and J by 2 bases. The CDR3 spans 15 residues. CDR3 region: CASSGTSGNTDTQYF. The CDR3 DNA sequence: TGCGCCAGCAGCGGGACTAGCGGGAACACAGATACGCAGTATTTT.

V and J are TRBV14 and TRBJ2-3, with D perhaps TRBD2 (5 bases). This CDR3 spans 15 amino acids. Trimming left V 2 bases short and J 1 base short, with 10 bases between. The germline CDR1 and CDR2 sequences are SGHDN and FVKESK. The CDR3 bases are TGTGCCAGCAGCCAACAGTTGAGGGGCACAGATACGCAGTATTTT. Translation: CASSQQLRGTDTQYF. The complete variable domain, with remaining parts taken from reference TRBV14 and TRBJ2-3, reads EAGVTQFPSHSVIEKGQTVTLRCDPISGHDNLYWYRRVMGKEIKFLLHFVKESKQDESGMPNNRFLAERTGGTYSTLKVQPAELEDSGVYFCASSQQLRGTDTQYFGPGTRLTVL.

J is TRBJ1-2 and V is TRBV6-5, with 8 bases fitting TRBD1. The CDR3 has 13 amino acids. Germline CDR1 is MNHEY and CDR2 is SVGAGI. The V and J ends lost 6 bases and 7 bases, in that order; junction bases with no gene match: 7. This CDR3 is CASRPRTGSGYTF. CDR3 DNA: TGTGCCAGCAGACCCCGGACAGGGAGTGGCTACACCTTC.

This clone showed up just a few times. The genes are TRBV7-3 and TRBJ1-1, with 8 nucleotides matching TRBD1. The CDR3 consists of 13 residues. Germline trimming cut 0 bases from V and 8 bases from J; bases unmatched to any gene: 2. Per the germline V gene, CDR1 is SGHTA and CDR2 is FQGTGA. In DNA form, the CDR3 reads TGTGCCAGCAGCTTAACTCGGGACAGGGAAGCTTTCTTT. It codes for CASSLTRDREAFF.

The chain employs TRBV19 and TRBJ1-2; perhaps TRBD1 as D (6 bases). V was cut by 1 base and J by 7 bases, with 16 bases left in between. The CDR3 is made up of 15 amino acids. CDR1 is LNHDA and CDR2 is SQIVND in the germline V gene (reference sequence). CDR3 DNA: TGTGCCAGTAGTATAGTAGGAGAGGCCAGGGGTGGCTACACCTTC. Translation: CASSIVGEARGGYTF.

J is TRBJ2-7 and V is TRBV21-1; TRBD1, the table's D call, lacks a check against the DNA. TRBV21-1 is a recognized pseudogene. This CDR3 has 17 residues. The CDR3 sequence: CASSGPEEGGVRNEQYF. The CDR3 DNA is TGTGCCAGCAGCGGACCTGAGGAAGGGGGCGTTCGAAACGAGCAGTACTTC.

This chain uses TRBV9 with TRBJ2-1; D is perhaps TRBD1 (5 bases). The CDR3 consists of 15 residues. With 4 bases removed from V and 4 bases from J, the gap between germline ends came to 15 bases. CDR1 and CDR2 (germline): SGDLS, YYNGEE. The CDR3 region has the DNA TGTGCCAGCAGCCTGCAGGGTGTTACATACAATGAGCAGTTCTTC. This sequence encodes CASSLQGVTYNEQFF.

This chain connects TRBV7-9 to TRBJ2-5; 9 bases are shared with TRBD2. Germline V lookup: CDR1 SEHNR, CDR2 FQNEAQ (reference sequence). Trimming removed 7 bases from V and 5 bases from J; junction bases left unmatched: 5. CDR3 size: 13 residues. The CDR3 loop is CASNPSGVETQYF. The CDR3 nucleotides read TGTGCCAGCAATCCTAGCGGGGTGGAGACCCAGTACTTC.

The chain recombines TRBV2 with TRBJ1-1, with D unclear. Germline loops: CDR1 SNHLY, CDR2 FYNNEI. V lost 4 bases, J lost 2 bases, and 8 bases lay in between. The CDR3 has 13 amino acids. The CDR3 loop is CASSGTANTEAFF. The DNA for the CDR3 is TGTGCCAGCAGTGGAACAGCTAACACTGAAGCTTTCTTT.

This chain joins TRBV6-1 and TRBJ1-5; no clear D. CDR1 is MNHNS, CDR2 SASEGT, per germline. The CDR3 consists of 13 residues. With 2 bases removed from V and 2 bases from J, the gap between germline ends came to 4 bases. For the CDR3, the DNA is TGTGCCAGCAGTGAAATAGGCAATCAGCCCCAGCATTTT. Translated, it gives CASSEIGNQPQHF.

The gene calls are TRBV28 and TRBJ2-2; a weak D match, TRBD1 (6 bases). The V gene's germline CDR1 is MDHEN and CDR2 SYDVKM. The V and J ends lost 6 bases and 1 base respectively, with 15 bases between them. CDR3 length: 16 amino acids. The CDR3 sequence: CASRPPGHENTGELFF. As DNA, the CDR3 is TGTGCCAGCAGACCGCCGGGACACGAGAACACCGGGGAGCTGTTTTTT.

The chain joins TRBV19 to TRBJ1-4; 8 nucleotides agree with TRBD1. Germline V CDR1 and CDR2: LNHDA, SQIVND (reference sequence). There are 16 residues in the CDR3. The junction had 5 bases not matched to a gene; V was cut back by 5 bases and J by 0 bases. Here the CDR3 reads CASSFGQGTTNEKLFF. The CDR3 nucleotides are TGTGCCAGTAGTTTTGGACAGGGTACAACTAATGAAAAACTGTTTTTT.

V gene TRBV24-1 combines with J gene TRBJ2-1; the match to TRBD2 covers 9 bases. V dropped 9 bases and J dropped 4; count of bases not matched to a gene: 3. Germline V gene sequence: CDR1 KGHDR, CDR2 SFDVKD. CDR3 size: 13 residues. CDR3 residues: CATGAGGYNEQFF. The CDR3 bases are TGTGCCACCGGGGCGGGAGGGTACAATGAGCAGTTCTTC.

The chain combines TRBV30 with TRBJ1-3; D gene ambiguous. The germline gives CDR1 GTSNPN, CDR2 SVGIG (reference sequence). This CDR3 has 14 amino acids. V lost 7 bases and J 0 bases, leaving 13 bases between the germline ends. CDR3 residues: CASAAGISGNTIYF. The CDR3 DNA sequence: TGTGCCTCGGCTGCGGGTATCTCTGGAAACACCATATATTTT.